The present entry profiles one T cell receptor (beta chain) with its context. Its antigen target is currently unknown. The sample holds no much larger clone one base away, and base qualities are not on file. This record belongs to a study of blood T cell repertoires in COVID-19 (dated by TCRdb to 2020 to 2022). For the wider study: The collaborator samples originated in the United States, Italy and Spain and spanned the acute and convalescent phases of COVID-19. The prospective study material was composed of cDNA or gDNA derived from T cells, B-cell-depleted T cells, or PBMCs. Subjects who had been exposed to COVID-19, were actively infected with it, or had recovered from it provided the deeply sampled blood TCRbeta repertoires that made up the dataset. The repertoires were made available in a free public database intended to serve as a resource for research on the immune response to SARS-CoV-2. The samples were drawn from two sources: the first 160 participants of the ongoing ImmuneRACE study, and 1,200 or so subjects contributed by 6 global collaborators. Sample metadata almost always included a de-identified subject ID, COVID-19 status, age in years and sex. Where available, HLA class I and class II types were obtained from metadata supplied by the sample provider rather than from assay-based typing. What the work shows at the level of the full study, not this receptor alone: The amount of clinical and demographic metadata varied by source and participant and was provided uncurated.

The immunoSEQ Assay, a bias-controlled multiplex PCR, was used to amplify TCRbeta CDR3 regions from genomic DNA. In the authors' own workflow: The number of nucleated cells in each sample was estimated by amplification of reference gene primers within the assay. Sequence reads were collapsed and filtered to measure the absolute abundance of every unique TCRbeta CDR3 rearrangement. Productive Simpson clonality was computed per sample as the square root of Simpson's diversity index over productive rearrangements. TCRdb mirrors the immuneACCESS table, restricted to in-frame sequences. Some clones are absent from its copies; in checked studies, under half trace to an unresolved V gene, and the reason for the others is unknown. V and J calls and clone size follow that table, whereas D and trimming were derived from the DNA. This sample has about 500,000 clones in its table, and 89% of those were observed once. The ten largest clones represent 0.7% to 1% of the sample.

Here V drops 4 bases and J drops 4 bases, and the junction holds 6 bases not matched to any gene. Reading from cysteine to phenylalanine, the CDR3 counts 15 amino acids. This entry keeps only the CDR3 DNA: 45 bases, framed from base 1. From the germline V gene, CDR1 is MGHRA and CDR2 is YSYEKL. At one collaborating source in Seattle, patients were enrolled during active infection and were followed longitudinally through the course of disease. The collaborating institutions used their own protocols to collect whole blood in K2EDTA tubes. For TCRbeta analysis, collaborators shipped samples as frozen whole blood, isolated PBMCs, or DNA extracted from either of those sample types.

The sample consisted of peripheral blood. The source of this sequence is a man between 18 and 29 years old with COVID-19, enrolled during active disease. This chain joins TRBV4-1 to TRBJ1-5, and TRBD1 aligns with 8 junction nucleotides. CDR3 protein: CASSPNGQGNQPQHF. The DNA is TGCGCCAGCAGCCCTAATGGACAGGGAAATCAGCCCCAGCATTTT.